The T cell receptor (beta chain) described here comes from a study of control samples from healthy donors and cancer patients. TCRdb's table, derived via immunoSEQ multiplex PCR, lists solely in-frame clones and lacks some. The data hold about 100,000 clones, with more than 85% observed a single time. V shed 2 bases and J shed 0 bases, with 12 bases lying between them. The CDR3 is 16 amino acids. In its sample, this clone was seen once. The TCR originated in a man aged 25 to 40 in good health. The sample was blood. V is TRBV23-1 and J is TRBJ2-3, with no clear D. TRBV23-1 is an ORF, and what it does is uncertain. Here the CDR3 DNA reads TGCGCCAGCAGTCAAGGACCTTTGTATAGCACAGATACGCAGTATTTT. The encoded protein is CASSQGPLYSTDTQYF.